This T cell receptor beta chain is drawn from a study of vaccination effects on CD4 cells after COVID-19. The V gene lost 3 bases and the J gene lost 1 base, with 1 base spanning the gap. CDR3 size: 11 residues. Germline loops: CDR1 SGDLS, CDR2 YYNGEE. Sequencing in the ViraFEST assay came after antigen-specific CD4+ T cells had been expanded with viral peptide pools, which were used to stimulate PBMC. Culture proceeded for more than nine days, and CD4+ T cells were then isolated. None of the vaccinated had previously contracted SARS-CoV-2, and their nucleocapsid antibodies tested negative. As to this clone: What it recognizes is unknown.

Here immunoSEQ multiplex PCR was the method, and the copy in TCRdb shows in-frame clones only, minus some. The data contain over 20,000 clones, about 76% of them singletons. The chain has TRBV9 and TRBJ2-5; D unresolved. This sequence originates from a human donor who received a COVID-19 vaccine. The source was CD4+ T cells from PBMCs cultured with SARS-CoV-2 spike peptides, collected before COVID-19 vaccination. For the CDR3, the DNA is TGTGCCAGCAGCGCCCAAGAGACCCAGTACTTC. Protein product: CASSAQETQYF. The whole variable domain, filled in from reference TRBV9 and TRBJ2-5, reads DSGVTQTPKHLITATGQRVTLRCSPRSGDLSVYWYQQSLDQGLQFLIQYYNGEERAKGNILERFSAQQFPDLHSELNLSSLELGDSALYFCASSAQETQYFGPGTRLLVL.